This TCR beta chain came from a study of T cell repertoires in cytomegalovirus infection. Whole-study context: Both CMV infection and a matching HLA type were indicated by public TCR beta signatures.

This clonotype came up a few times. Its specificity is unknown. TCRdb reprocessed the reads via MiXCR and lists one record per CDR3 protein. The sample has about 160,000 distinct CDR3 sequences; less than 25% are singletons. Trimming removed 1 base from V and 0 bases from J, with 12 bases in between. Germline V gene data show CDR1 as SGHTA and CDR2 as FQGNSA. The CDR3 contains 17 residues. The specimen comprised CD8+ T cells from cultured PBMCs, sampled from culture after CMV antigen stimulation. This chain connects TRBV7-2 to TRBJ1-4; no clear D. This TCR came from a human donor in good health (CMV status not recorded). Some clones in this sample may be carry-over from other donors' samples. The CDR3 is CASSLGKAAPTNEKLFF. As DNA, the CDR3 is TGTGCCAGCAGCTTAGGGAAGGCGGCCCCAACTAATGAAAAACTGTTTTTT.